The T cell receptor (beta chain) described here comes from a study of post-analysis software for immune sequencing data. Study conclusions and caveats: Elevated frequency relative to controls characterized several TRBV segments in patients, TRBV5-6, TRBV5-1 and TRBV20-1 among them.

TCR beta cDNA libraries included unique molecular identifiers. Each batch of 1 to 10 million T cells produced roughly 0.5 million cDNA molecules. A single record per CDR3 protein comes from TCRdb applying MiXCR to the PCR reads. The profile shows about 500,000 distinct CDR3 sequences, over 35% of them singletons. V shed 1 base and J shed 0 bases, with 6 bases lying between them. This CDR3 has 14 amino acids. This clonotype has more than one count but fewer than ten. Its antigen is unidentified. Specimen: blood. This TCR was sampled from a girl aged 5 to 17 with multiple sclerosis. The V call is TRBV12-3 or TRBV12-4, the J call TRBJ1-1; unclear D gene. The CDR3 spells CASSLGAVNTEAFF. CDR3 sequence (DNA): TGTGCCAGCAGTTTAGGAGCAGTGAACACTGAAGCTTTCTTT.